The TCR beta chain described here comes from a study of T cell responses to AZD1222 COVID-19 vaccine. Produced via immunoSEQ multiplex PCR; TCRdb's table is partial and in-frame only. The sample consists of roughly 67,000 clones, about nine tenths of them appearing once. Study-level results: Donors, mostly white British, included more females; clonal diversity was possibly underestimated.

The CDR3 is made up of 12 amino acids. Germline V gene data show CDR1 as MDHEN and CDR2 as SYDVKM. V was clipped by 6 bases and J by 6 bases, with 12 bases between them. Points on this clone: The antigen is undetermined.

The receptor's source is an adult in good health. The V call is TRBV28, the J call TRBJ2-7; D unresolved. The sample was peripheral blood, taken on day 0 of AZD1222 vaccination. The CDR3, as DNA: TGTGCCAGCAGCCTAAAGCCCAGCGAGCAGTACTTC. It codes for CASSLKPSEQYF.